This TCR beta chain came from a study of identical twins. Study conclusions and caveats: Out-of-frame beta sequences exhibited a weaker degree of excess twin sharing.

Healthy Caucasians were all of the donors. This clonotype showed up just a few times. What it recognizes is unknown. TCRdb reprocessed the 5' RACE reads via MiXCR and lists one record per CDR3 protein. This sample has roughly 750,000 distinct CDR3 sequences, with 21% found just once. CDR3 length equals 16 residues. Germline V gene data show CDR1 as ENHRY and CDR2 as SYGVKD. V trimming: 4 bases; J trimming: 2 bases; junction bases outside the gene matches: 3. In addition, the sample was reused for a study of T cells expressing NK-cell markers. As reported in that work: Seven sequenced donors out of eight were HCMV-seropositive, one seronegative.

This clonotype originated in a young woman in good health. The chain has TRBV10-3 and TRBJ2-7; 15 nucleotides align to TRBD2. Sequencing was performed on PBMCs. The CDR3 spells CAISVGLAGGTYEQYF. The CDR3 DNA reads TGTGCCATCAGTGTGGGACTAGCGGGAGGCACCTACGAGCAGTACTTC.